Listed below are T cell receptor beta chains from one sample, sequenced in a study of shared clonotypes between healthy human individuals. Clones were read by immunoSEQ multiplex PCR, and TCRdb kept only the in-frame ones, dropping some. This table has approximately 1,000,000 clones, about 80% appearing once. The material sequenced was memory CD4+ T cells from PBMCs. The receptors shown here come from a man between 18 and 35 years old in good health. Some clones in this sample may be carry-over from other donors' samples. CDR3s include the opening cysteine and the closing phenylalanine or tryptophan. The D gene is left open where the match is weak. Size tells how often a clone was seen (once, few, many) or the class of an expanded clone, and some rows leave it out.

d_gene: -
j_gene: TRBJ1-1
abundance: -
v_gene: TRBV6-6
CDR3aa: CASSYMAGNTEAFF
CDR3nt: TGTGCCAGCAGTTACATGGCAGGGAACACTGAAGCTTTCTTT

d_gene: TRBD1
j_gene: TRBJ2-7
abundance: -
v_gene: TRBV30
CDR3aa: CAWSRDRGYEQYF
CDR3nt: TGTGCCTGGAGCCGGGACAGGGGGTACGAGCAGTACTTC

d_gene: -
j_gene: TRBJ2-5
abundance: -
v_gene: TRBV28
CDR3aa: CASSLSPPKETQYF
CDR3nt: TGTGCCAGCAGTTTATCCCCCCCAAAAGAGACCCAGTACTTC

d_gene: TRBD2
j_gene: TRBJ2-4
abundance: -
v_gene: TRBV29-1
CDR3aa: CSVRGLAGSNIQYF
CDR3nt: TGCAGCGTTCGGGGACTAGCGGGATCAAACATTCAGTACTTC

d_gene: -
j_gene: TRBJ2-2
abundance: -
v_gene: TRBV28
CDR3aa: CASSYTITGELFF
CDR3nt: TGTGCCAGCAGTTATACTATCACCGGGGAGCTGTTTTTT

d_gene: -
j_gene: TRBJ2-1
abundance: -
v_gene: TRBV11-1
CDR3aa: CASSLVTRYNEQFF
CDR3nt: TGTGCCAGCAGCTTAGTGACTCGGTACAATGAGCAGTTCTTC

d_gene: -
j_gene: TRBJ1-5
abundance: -
v_gene: TRBV20-1
CDR3aa: CSAGDQPQHF
CDR3nt: TGCAGTGCGGGAGATCAGCCCCAGCATTTT

d_gene: -
j_gene: TRBJ1-1
abundance: -
v_gene: TRBV2
CDR3aa: CASSYIPGEAFF
CDR3nt: TGTGCCAGCAGCTACATACCTGGAGAAGCTTTCTTT

d_gene: -
j_gene: TRBJ2-1
abundance: many
v_gene: TRBV5-1
CDR3aa: CASAGGGYNEQFF
CDR3nt: TGCGCCAGCGCCGGCGGTGGCTACAATGAGCAGTTCTTC

d_gene: -
j_gene: TRBJ1-3
abundance: once
v_gene: TRBV18
CDR3aa: CASSPGNSGNTIYF
CDR3nt: TGTGCCAGCTCACCGGGGAACTCTGGAAACACCATATATTTT

d_gene: TRBD1
j_gene: TRBJ2-7
abundance: -
v_gene: TRBV30
CDR3aa: CAWSSGQGYEQYF
CDR3nt: TGTGCCTGGAGTTCGGGACAGGGCTACGAGCAGTACTTC

d_gene: -
j_gene: TRBJ2-5
abundance: -
v_gene: TRBV9
CDR3aa: CASSVGQEETQYF
CDR3nt: TGTGCCAGCAGCGTAGGTCAGGAAGAGACCCAGTACTTC

d_gene: -
j_gene: TRBJ1-4
abundance: -
v_gene: TRBV28
CDR3aa: CASSLGATNEKLFF
CDR3nt: TGTGCCAGCAGTTTGGGTGCAACTAATGAAAAACTGTTTTTT

d_gene: -
j_gene: TRBJ2-3
abundance: -
v_gene: TRBV11-2
CDR3aa: CASSLGLGTDTQYF
CDR3nt: TGTGCCAGCAGCTTAGGGCTAGGCACAGATACGCAGTATTTT

d_gene: -
j_gene: TRBJ2-3
abundance: -
v_gene: TRBV29-1
CDR3aa: CSVLRDAGPDTQYF
CDR3nt: TGCAGCGTTCTACGGGACGCGGGCCCAGATACGCAGTATTTT